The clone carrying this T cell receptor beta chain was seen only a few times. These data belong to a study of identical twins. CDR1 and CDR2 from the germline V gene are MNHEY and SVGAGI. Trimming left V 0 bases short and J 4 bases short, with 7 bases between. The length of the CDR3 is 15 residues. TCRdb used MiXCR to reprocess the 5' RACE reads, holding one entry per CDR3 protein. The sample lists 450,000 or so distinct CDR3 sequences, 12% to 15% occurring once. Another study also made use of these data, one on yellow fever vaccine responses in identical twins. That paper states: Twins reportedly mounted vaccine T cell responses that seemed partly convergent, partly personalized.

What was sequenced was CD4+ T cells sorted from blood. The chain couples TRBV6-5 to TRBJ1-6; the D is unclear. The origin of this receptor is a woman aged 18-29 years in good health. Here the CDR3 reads CASSYSQTYNSPLHF. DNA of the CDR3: TGTGCCAGCAGTTACTCCCAAACTTATAATTCACCCCTCCACTTT.